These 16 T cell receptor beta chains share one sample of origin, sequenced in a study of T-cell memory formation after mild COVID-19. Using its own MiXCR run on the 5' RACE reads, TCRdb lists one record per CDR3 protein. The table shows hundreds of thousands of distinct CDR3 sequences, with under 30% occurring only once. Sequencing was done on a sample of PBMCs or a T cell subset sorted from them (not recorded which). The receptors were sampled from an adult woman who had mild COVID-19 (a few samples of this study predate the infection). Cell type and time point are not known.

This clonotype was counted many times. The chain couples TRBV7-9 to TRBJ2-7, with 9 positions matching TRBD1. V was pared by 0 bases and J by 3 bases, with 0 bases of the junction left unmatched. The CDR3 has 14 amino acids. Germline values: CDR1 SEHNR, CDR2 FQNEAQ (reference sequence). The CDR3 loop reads CASSLAGQGYEQYF. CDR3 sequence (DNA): TGTGCCAGCAGCTTAGCGGGACAGGGCTACGAGCAGTACTTC.

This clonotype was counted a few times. The CDR3 sequence: CASSSDLGEQYF. As DNA, the CDR3 is TGCGCCAGCAGCTCGGATTTGGGCGAGCAGTACTTC. The chain recombines TRBV5-1 with TRBJ2-7; no clear D. Trimming cost V 3 bases and J 6 bases, with 10 bases left between them. The CDR3 has 12 amino acids. Germline assignment: CDR1 SGHRS and CDR2 YFSETQ.

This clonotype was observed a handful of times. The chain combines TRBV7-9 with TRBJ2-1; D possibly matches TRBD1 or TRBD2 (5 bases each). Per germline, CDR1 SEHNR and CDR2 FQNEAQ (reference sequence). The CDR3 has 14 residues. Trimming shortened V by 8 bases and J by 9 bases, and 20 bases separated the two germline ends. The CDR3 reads CASSPEGFYGEQFF. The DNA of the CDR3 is TGTGCCAGCTCCCCCGAGGGGTTTTACGGTGAGCAGTTCTTC.

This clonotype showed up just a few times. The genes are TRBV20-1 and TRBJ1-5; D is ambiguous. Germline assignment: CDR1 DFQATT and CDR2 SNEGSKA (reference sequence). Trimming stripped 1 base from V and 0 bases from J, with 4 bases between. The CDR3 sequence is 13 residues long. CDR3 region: CSARVDSNQPQHF. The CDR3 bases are TGCAGTGCTAGAGTAGATAGCAATCAGCCCCAGCATTTT.

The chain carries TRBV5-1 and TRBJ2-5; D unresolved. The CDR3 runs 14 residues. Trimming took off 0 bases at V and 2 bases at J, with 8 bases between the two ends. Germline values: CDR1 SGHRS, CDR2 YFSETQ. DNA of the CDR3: TGCGCCAGCAGCTTGGAGAGAGTTCAAGAGACCCAGTACTTC. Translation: CASSLERVQETQYF.

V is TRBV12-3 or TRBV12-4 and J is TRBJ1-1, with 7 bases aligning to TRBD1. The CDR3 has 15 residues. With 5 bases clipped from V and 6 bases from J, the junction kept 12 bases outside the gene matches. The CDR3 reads CASSQGGGGDPEAFF. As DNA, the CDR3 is TGTGCCAGCAGTCAGGGTGGAGGGGGCGATCCTGAAGCTTTCTTT.

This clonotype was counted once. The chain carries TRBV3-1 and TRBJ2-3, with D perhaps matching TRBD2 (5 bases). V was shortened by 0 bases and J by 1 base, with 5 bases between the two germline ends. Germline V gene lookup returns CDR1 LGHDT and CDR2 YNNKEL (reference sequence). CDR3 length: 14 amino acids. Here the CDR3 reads CASSQEAGTDTQYF. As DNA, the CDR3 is TGTGCCAGCAGCCAAGAAGCGGGCACAGATACGCAGTATTTT.

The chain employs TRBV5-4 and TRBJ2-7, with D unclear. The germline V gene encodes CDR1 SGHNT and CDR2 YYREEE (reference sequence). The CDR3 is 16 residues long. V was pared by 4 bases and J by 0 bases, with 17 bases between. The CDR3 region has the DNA TGTGCCAGCAGCCCTCAGGCGGCAGCAGCCTCCTACGAGCAGTACTTC. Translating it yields CASSPQAAAASYEQYF.

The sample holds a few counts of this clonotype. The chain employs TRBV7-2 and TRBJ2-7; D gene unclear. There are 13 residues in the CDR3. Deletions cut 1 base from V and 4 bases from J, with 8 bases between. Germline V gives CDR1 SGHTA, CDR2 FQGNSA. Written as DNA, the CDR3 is TGTGCCAGCAGCTTAGTTCGTGAGTACGAGCAGTACTTC. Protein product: CASSLVREYEQYF.

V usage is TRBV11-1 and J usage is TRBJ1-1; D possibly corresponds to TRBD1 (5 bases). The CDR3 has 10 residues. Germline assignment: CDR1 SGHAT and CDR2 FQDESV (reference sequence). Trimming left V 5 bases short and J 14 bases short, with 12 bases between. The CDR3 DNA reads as TGTGCCAGCAGCCACAGACAGTTATTCTTT. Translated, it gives CASSHRQLFF.

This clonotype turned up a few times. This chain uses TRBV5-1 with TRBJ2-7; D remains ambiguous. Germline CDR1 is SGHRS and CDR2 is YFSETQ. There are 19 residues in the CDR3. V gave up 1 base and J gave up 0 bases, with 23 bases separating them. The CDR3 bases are TGCGCCAGCAGCTTGCCCCCCTTGGGATCAGTACTGAGCTCCTACGAGCAGTACTTC. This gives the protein CASSLPPLGSVLSSYEQYF. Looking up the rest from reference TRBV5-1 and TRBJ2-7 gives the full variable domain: KAGVTQTPRYLIKTRGQQVTLSCSPISGHRSVSWYQQTPGQGLQFLFEYFSETQRNKGNFPGRFSGRQFSNSRSEMNVSTLELGDSALYLCASSLPPLGSVLSSYEQYFGPGTRLTVT.

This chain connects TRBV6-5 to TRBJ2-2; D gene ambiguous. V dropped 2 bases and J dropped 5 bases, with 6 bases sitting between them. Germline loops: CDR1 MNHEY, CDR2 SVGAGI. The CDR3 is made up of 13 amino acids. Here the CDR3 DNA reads TGTGCCAGCAGTTACCCGTCTACCGGGGAGCTGTTTTTT. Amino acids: CASSYPSTGELFF.

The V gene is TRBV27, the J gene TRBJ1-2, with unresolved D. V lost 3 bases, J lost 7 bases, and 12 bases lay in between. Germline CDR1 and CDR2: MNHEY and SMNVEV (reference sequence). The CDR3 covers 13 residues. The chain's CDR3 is CASSFWGSGGYTF. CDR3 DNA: TGTGCCAGCAGTTTTTGGGGATCAGGTGGCTACACCTTC.

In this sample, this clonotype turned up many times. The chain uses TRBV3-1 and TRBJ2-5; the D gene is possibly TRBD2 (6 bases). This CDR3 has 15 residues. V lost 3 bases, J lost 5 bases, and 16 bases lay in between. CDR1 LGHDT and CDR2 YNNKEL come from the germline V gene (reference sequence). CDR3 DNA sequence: TGTGCCAGCAGCCAGGAGGGGACGAAAAGGGAGACCCAGTACTTC. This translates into CASSQEGTKRETQYF.

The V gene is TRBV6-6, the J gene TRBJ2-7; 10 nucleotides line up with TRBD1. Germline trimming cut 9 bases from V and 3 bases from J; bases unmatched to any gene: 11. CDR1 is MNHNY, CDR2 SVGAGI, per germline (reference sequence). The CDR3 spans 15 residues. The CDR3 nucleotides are TGTGCCAGTATTAAGGGACAGGGGATCTACTACGAGCAGTACTTC. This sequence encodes CASIKGQGIYYEQYF.

This CDR3 reads CASSYSTGTSYNEQFF. CDR3 coding DNA: TGCGCCAGCAGCTACTCGACAGGGACTTCCTACAATGAGCAGTTCTTC. This chain joins TRBV5-1 and TRBJ2-1; TRBD1 is a possible D gene (7 bases). This CDR3 comprises 16 residues. Trimming removed 3 bases at V and 1 base at J, with 14 bases between. Germline loops: CDR1 SGHRS, CDR2 YFSETQ.